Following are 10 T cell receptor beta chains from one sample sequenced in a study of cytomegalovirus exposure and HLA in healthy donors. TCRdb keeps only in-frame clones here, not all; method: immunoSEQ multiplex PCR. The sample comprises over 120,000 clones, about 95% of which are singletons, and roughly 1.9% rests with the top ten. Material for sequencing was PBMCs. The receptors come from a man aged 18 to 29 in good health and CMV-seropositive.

The CDR3 coding sequence is TGTGCCAGCAGCCGAAACAGGGGTGTGCTCTACGAGCAGTACTTC. Translated, it gives CASSRNRGVLYEQYF. The chain links TRBV11-2 to TRBJ2-7, with TRBD1 matching 7 bases. Germline V gene lookup returns CDR1 SGHAT and CDR2 FQNNGV. V lost 5 bases and J lost 3; bases outside the gene matches: 10. The CDR3 extends over 15 amino acids.

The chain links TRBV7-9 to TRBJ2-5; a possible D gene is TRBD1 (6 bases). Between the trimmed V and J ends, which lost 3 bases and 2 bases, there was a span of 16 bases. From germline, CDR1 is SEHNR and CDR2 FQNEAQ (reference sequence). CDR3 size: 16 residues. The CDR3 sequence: CASSFRRQANQETQYF. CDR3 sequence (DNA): TGTGCCAGCAGCTTTAGGCGACAGGCGAATCAAGAGACCCAGTACTTC.

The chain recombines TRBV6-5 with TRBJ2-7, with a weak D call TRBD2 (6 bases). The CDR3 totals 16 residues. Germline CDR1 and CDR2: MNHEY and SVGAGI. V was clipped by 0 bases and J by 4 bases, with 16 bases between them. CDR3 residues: CASSYSTLAVMYEQYF. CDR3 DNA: TGTGCCAGCAGTTACTCGACGTTAGCGGTAATGTACGAGCAGTACTTC.

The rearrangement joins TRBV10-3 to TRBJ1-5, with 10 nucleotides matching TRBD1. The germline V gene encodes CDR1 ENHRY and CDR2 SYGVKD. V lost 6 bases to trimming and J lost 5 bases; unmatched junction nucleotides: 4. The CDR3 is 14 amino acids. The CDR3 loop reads CAISPDRGDQPQHF. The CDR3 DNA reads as TGTGCCATCAGCCCGGACAGGGGGGATCAGCCCCAGCATTTT.

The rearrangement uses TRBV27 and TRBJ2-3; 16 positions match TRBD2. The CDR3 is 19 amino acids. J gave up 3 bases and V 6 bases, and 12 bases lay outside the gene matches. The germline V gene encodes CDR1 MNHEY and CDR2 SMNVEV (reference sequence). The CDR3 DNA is TGTGCCAGCAGCCCCCGGAAGGGACTAGCGGGAGGGGGGACAGATACGCAGTATTTT. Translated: CASSPRKGLAGGGTDTQYF.

The CDR3 coding sequence is TGCAGCGTTGGGGTTGCGGCAGGGGGCGGTGGCTACACCTTC. This codes for CSVGVAAGGGGYTF. The chain recombines TRBV29-1 with TRBJ1-2, with 8 positions matching TRBD1. Germline loops: CDR1 SQVTM, CDR2 ANQGSEA. This CDR3 is built from 14 residues. Trimming cost V 4 bases and J 7 bases; bases outside gene matches: 11.

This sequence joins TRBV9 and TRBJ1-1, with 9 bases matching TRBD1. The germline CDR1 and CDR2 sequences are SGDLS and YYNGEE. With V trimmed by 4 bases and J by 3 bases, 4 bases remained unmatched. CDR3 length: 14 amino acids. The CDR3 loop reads CASSKRQGDTEAFF. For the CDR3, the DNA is TGTGCCAGCAGCAAACGACAGGGGGACACTGAAGCTTTCTTT.

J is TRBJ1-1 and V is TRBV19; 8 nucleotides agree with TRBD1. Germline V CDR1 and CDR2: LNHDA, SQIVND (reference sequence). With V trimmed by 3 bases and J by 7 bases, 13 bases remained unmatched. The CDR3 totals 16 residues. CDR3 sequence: CASSIDAGGYSVEAFF. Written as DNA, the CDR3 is TGTGCCAGTAGTATTGACGCAGGGGGCTACTCTGTTGAAGCTTTCTTT.

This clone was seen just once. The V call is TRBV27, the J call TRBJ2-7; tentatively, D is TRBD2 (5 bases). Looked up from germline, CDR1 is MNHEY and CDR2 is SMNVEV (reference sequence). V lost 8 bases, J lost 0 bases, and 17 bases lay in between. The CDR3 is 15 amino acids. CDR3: CASWRISGGSYEQYF. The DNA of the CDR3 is TGTGCCAGCTGGCGGATATCAGGAGGCTCCTACGAGCAGTACTTC.

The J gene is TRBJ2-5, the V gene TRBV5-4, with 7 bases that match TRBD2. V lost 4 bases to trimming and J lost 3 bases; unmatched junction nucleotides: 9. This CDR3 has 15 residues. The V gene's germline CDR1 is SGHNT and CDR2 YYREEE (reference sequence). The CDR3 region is CASSPSSGTKETQYF. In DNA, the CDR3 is TGTGCCAGCAGCCCATCTAGCGGTACCAAAGAGACCCAGTACTTC.